This T cell receptor (beta chain) was documented in a study of cytomegalovirus exposure and HLA in healthy donors. Study-wide background: A data release that came early held 80 million to 95 million unique TCRs from HLA-typed donors.

For this clone: Its antigen is not known. At the DNA level, this CDR3 is encoded by other sequences in the same sample as well.

Study observations and caveats: In a later analysis, specific HLA alleles were associated with around 17,000 TCR beta sequences at a 0.05 false discovery rate. Relative to the approximately 630-donor mean, N-insertions were reportedly fewer in an Asian-associated ancestry cluster in a later analysis.

CDR3 length: 14 amino acids. From germline, CDR1 is MNHNS and CDR2 SASEGT. J gave up 5 bases and V 6 bases, and 5 bases lay outside the gene matches. This PCR relied on a set of 60 Vbeta primers and 13 Jbeta primers. Generated by immunoSEQ multiplex PCR, the TCRdb table keeps only in-frame clones and is missing some. The data show approximately 150,000 clones, just under 80% seen once. This clonotype was obtained from a woman in her thirties or forties in good health and CMV-seropositive. The material sequenced was PBMCs. The rearrangement joins TRBV6-1 to TRBJ1-5; TRBD1 matches 9 bases. The CDR3 DNA reads as TGTGCCAGCAGCCTGGGACAGGGCCATCAGCCCCAGCATTTT. It yields the protein CASSLGQGHQPQHF.